The TCR beta chain under discussion was sequenced for a study of shared clonotypes between healthy human individuals. Study-level background: Used for every donor were three CD4 naive, three CD4 memory, two CD8 naive and one CD8 memory plate.

Germline V CDR1 and CDR2: SNHLY, FYNNEI. With 3 bases clipped from V and 6 bases from J, the junction kept 6 bases outside the gene matches. The CDR3 consists of 15 residues. The material for each subset, its genomic DNA, was split evenly across several immunoSEQ plates. Replicate PCRs from sorted subsets contained around 200 ng DNA, which is around 30,000 T cell genomes. Clones were sequenced by immunoSEQ multiplex PCR, and TCRdb holds only the in-frame ones, with some missing. Of about 2 million clones detected, 90% to 95% appear once; the ten largest clones hold 0.13%. Regarding this clone: Antigen specificity is unknown. Within the sample, other DNA sequences also encode this same CDR3.

Whole-study results and caveats: Naive subsets typically showed greater estimated richness than memory subsets.

This chain connects TRBV2 to TRBJ2-3; 10 nucleotides line up with TRBD2. The TCR comes from a man younger than 35 in good health. The sample taken for sequencing was naive CD4+ T cells sorted from blood. The subset: CD45RA+ positively selected. In DNA, the CDR3 is TGTGCCAGCAGTGACAGAGCGGGGGGGACCGATACGCAGTATTTT. Encoded protein: CASSDRAGGTDTQYF.